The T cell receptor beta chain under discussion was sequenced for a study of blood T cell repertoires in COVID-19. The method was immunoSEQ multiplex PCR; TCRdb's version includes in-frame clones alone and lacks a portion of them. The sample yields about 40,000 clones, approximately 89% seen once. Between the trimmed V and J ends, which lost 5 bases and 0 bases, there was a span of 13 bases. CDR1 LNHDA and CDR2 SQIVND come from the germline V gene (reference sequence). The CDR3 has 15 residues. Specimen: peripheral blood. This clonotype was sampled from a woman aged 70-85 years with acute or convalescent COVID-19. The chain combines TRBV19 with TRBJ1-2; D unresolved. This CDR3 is CASSSRPGTNYGYTF. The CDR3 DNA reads TGTGCCAGTAGTTCACGTCCCGGGACTAACTATGGCTACACCTTC.